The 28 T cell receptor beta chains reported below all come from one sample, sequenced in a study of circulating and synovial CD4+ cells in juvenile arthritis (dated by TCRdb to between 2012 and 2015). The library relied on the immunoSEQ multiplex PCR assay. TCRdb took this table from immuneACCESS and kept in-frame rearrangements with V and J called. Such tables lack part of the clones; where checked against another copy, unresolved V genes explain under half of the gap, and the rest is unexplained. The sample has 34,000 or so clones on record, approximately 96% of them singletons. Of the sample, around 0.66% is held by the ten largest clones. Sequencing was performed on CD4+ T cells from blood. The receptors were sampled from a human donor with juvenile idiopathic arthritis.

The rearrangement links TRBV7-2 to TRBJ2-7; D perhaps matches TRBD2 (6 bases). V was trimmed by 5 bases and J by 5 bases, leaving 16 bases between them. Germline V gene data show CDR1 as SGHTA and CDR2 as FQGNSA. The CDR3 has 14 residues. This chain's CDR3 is CASSPRGLRDEQYF. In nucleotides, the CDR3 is TGTGCCAGCAGCCCCCGGGGGTTAAGGGACGAGCAGTACTTC.

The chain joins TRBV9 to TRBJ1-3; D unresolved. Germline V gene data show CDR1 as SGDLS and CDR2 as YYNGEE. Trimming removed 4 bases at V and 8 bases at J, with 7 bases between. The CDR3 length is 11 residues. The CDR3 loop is CASSPQDTIYF. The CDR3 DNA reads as TGTGCCAGCAGCCCCCAGGACACCATATATTTT.

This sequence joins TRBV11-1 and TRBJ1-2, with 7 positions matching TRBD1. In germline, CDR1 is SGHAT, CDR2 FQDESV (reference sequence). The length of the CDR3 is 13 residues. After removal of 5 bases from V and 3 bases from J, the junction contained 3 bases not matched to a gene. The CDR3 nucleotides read TGTGCCAGCAGCCCTGGACAGGACTATGGCTACACCTTC. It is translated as CASSPGQDYGYTF.

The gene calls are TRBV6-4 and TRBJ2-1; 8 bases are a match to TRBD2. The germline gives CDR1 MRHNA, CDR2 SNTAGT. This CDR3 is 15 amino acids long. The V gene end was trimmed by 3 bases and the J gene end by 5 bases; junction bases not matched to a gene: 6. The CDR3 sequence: CASSELASGHNEQFF. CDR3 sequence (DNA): TGTGCCAGCAGTGAATTGGCTAGCGGGCACAATGAGCAGTTCTTC.

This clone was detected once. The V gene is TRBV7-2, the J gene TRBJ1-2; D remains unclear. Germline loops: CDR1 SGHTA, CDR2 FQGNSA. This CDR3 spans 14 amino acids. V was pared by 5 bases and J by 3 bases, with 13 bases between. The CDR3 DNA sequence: TGTGCCAGCAGCCTGCAGCAGGTCTACTATGGCTACACCTTC. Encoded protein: CASSLQQVYYGYTF.

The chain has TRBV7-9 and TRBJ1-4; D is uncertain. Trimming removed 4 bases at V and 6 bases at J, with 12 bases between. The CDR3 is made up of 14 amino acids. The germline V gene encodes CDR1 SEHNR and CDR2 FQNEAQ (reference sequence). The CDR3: CASSYPRNYEKLFF. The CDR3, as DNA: TGTGCCAGCAGCTACCCGAGGAATTATGAAAAACTGTTTTTT. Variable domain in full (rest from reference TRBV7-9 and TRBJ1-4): DTGVSQNPRHKITKRGQNVTFRCDPISEHNRLYWYRQTLGQGPEFLTYFQNEAQLEKSRLLSDRFSAERPKGSFSTLEIQRTEQGDSAMYLCASSYPRNYEKLFFGSGTQLSVL.

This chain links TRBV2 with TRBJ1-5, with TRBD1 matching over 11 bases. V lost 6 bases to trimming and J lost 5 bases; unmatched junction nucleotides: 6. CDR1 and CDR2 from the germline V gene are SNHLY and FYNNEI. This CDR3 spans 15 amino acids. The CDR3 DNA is TGTGCCAGCAGGCACGGGACAGGGGGTGATCAGCCCCAGCATTTT. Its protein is CASRHGTGGDQPQHF.

The CDR3 region has the DNA TGTGCCATCACCAGCGGGGGGCCATCCGAGACCCAGTACTTC. Amino acid sequence: CAITSGGPSETQYF. The V and J genes are TRBV10-3 and TRBJ2-5, with TRBD2 matching over 9 bases. CDR1 ENHRY and CDR2 SYGVKD come from the germline V gene. This CDR3 is 14 amino acids long. V lost 7 bases, J lost 5 bases, and 8 bases stayed unmatched.

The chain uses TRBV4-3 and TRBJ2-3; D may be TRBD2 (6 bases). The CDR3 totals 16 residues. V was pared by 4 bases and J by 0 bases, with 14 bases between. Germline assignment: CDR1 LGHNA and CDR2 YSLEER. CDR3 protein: CASSRGLPTSTDTQYF. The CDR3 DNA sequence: TGCGCCAGCAGCCGTGGACTACCAACTAGCACAGATACGCAGTATTTT.

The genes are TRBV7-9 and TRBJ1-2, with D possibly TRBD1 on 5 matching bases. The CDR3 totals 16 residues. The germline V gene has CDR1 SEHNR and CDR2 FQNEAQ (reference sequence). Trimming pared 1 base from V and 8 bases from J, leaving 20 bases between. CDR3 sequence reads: CASSLGQFGRVGGYTF. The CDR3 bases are TGTGCCAGCAGCTTAGGTCAGTTCGGCAGGGTCGGCGGCTACACCTTC.

The DNA of the CDR3 is TGTGCCAGCAGTACCGGGACAGACAACTATGGCTACACCTTC. Translating gives CASSTGTDNYGYTF. The gene calls are TRBV6-6 and TRBJ1-2; 7 bases are shared with TRBD1. This CDR3 has 14 amino acids. The V segment lost 5 bases and the J segment 2 bases; nucleotides outside the gene matches: 5. In germline, CDR1 is MNHNY, CDR2 SVGAGI (reference sequence).

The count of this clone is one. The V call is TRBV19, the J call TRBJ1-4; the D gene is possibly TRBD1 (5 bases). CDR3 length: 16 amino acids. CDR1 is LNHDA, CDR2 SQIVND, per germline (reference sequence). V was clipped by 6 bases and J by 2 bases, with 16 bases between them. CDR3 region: CASRKDTTRTNEKLFF. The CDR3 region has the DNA TGTGCCAGTAGAAAGGACACGACGCGGACTAATGAAAAACTGTTTTTT.

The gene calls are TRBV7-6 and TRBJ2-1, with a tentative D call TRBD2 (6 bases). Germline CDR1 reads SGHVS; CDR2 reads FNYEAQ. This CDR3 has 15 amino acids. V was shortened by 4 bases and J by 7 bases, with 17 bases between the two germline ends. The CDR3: CASSSVEQAGNEQFF. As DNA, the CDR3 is TGTGCCAGCAGCTCCGTGGAACAGGCGGGGAATGAGCAGTTCTTC.

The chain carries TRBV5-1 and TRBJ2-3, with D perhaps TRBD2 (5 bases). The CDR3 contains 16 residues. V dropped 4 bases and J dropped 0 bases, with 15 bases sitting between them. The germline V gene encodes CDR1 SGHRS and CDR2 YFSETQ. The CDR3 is CASSIGSGTSTDTQYF. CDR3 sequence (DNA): TGCGCCAGCAGCATTGGGAGCGGCACTAGCACAGATACGCAGTATTTT.

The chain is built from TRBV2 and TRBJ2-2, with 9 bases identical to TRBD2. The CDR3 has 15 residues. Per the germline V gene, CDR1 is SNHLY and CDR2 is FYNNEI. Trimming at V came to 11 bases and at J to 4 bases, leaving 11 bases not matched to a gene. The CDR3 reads CAGSIAGARTGELFF. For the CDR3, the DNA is TGTGCCGGATCAATAGCGGGGGCCCGCACCGGGGAGCTGTTTTTT.

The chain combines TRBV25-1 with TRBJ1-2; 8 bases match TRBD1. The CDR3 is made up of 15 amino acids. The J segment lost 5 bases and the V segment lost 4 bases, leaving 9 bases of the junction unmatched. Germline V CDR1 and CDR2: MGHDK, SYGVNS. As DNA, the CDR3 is TGTGCCAGCAGTGCCTTTGGGACAGGCGATTATGGCTACACCTTC. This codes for CASSAFGTGDYGYTF.

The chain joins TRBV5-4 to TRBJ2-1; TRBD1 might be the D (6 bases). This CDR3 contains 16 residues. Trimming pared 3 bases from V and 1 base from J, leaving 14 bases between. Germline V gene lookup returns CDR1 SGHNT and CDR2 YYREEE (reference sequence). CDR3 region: CASSSFDRRSYNEQFF. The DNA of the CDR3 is TGTGCCAGCAGCTCCTTCGACAGGCGATCCTACAATGAGCAGTTCTTC.

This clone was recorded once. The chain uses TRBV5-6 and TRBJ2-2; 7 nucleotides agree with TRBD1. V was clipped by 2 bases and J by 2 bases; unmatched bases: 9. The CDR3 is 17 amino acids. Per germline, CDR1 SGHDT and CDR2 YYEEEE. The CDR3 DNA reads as TGTGCCAGCAGCTTAAGAGGGGGCGCGGTAAACACCGGGGAGCTGTTTTTT. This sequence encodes CASSLRGGAVNTGELFF. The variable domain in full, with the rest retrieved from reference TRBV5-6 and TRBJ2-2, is DAGVTQSPTHLIKTRGQQVTLRCSPKSGHDTVSWYQQALGQGPQFIFQYYEEEERQRGNFPDRFSGHQFPNYSSELNVNALLLGDSALYLCASSLRGGAVNTGELFFGEGSRLTVL.

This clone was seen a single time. CDR3 in DNA: TGTGCCTGGAACCTGGGGCAGGGGGATGAAAAACTGTTTTTT. Amino acid sequence: CAWNLGQGDEKLFF. The chain has TRBV30 and TRBJ1-4, with 7 nucleotides matching TRBD1. Germline loops: CDR1 GTSNPN, CDR2 SVGIG (reference sequence). The CDR3 consists of 14 residues. V dropped 4 bases and J dropped 6; count of bases not matched to a gene: 8.

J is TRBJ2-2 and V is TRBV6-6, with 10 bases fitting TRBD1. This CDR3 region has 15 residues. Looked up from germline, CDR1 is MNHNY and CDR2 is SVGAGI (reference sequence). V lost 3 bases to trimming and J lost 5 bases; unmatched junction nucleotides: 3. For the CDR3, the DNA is TGTGCCAGCAGTTATATGGGACAGGGGACCGGGGAGCTGTTTTTT. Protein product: CASSYMGQGTGELFF.

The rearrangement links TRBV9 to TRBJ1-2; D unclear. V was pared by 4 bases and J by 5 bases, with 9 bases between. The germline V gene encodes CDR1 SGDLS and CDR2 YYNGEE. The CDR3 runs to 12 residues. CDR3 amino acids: CASSPGEYGYTF. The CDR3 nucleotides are TGTGCCAGCAGCCCTGGGGAGTATGGCTACACCTTC.

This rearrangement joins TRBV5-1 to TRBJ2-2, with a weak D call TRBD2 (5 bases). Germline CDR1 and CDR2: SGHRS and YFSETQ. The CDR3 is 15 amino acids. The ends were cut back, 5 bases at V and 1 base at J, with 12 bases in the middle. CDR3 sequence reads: CASSARDLNTGELFF. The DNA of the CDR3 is TGCGCCAGCAGTGCGAGGGATCTGAACACCGGGGAGCTGTTTTTT.

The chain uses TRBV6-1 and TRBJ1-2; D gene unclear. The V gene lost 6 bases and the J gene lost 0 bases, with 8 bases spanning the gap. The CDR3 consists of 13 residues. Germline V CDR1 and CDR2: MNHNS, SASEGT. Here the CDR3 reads CASRDGANYGYTF. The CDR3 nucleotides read TGTGCCAGCAGGGATGGAGCTAACTATGGCTACACCTTC.

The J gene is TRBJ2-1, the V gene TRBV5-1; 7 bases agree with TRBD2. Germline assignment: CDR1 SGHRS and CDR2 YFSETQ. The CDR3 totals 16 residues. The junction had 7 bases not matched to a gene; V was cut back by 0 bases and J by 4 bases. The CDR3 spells CASSLAFGGGYNEQFF. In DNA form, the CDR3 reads TGCGCCAGCAGCTTGGCCTTCGGCGGGGGTTACAATGAGCAGTTCTTC.

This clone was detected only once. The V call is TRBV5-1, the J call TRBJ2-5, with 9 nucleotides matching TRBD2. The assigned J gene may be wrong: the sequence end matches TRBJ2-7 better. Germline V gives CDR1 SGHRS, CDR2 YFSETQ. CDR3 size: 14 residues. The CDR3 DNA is TGCGCCAGCAGCAAAGCGGGGGGTAAGTACGAGCAGTACTTC. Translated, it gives CASSKAGGKYEQYF.

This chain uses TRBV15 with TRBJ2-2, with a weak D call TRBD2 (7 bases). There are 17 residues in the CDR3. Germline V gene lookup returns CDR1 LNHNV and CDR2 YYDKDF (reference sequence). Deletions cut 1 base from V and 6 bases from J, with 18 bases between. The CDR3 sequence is CATSRGRGGAVSGELFF. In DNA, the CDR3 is TGTGCCACCAGCAGAGGGCGAGGGGGGGCGGTCTCCGGGGAGCTGTTTTTT.

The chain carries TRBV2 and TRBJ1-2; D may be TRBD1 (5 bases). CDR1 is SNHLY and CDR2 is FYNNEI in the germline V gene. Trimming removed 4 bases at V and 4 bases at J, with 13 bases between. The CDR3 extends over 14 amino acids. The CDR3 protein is CASSVWRGGYGYTF. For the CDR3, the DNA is TGTGCCAGCAGTGTTTGGAGGGGAGGCTATGGCTACACCTTC.

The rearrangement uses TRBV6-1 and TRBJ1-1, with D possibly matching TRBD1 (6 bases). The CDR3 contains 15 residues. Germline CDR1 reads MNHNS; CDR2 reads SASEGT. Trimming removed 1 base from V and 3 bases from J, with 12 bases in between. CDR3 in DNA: TGTGCCAGCAGTGAAGTAAGGGGGTTTCACACTGAAGCTTTCTTT. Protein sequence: CASSEVRGFHTEAFF.